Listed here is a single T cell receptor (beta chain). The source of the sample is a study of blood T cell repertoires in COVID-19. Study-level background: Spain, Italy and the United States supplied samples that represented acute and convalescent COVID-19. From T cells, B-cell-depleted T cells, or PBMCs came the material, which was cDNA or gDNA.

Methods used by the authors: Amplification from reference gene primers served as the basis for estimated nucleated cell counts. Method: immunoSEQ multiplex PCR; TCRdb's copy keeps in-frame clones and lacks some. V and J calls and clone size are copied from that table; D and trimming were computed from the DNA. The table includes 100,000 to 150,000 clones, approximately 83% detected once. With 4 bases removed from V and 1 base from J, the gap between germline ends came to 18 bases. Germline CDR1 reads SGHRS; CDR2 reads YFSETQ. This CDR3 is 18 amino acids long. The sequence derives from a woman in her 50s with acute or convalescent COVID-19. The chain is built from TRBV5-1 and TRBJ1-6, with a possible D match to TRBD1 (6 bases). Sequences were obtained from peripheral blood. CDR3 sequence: CASSPGRGIASYNSPLHF. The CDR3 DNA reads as TGCGCCAGCAGCCCTGGAAGGGGGATAGCTTCCTATAATTCACCCCTCCACTTT.